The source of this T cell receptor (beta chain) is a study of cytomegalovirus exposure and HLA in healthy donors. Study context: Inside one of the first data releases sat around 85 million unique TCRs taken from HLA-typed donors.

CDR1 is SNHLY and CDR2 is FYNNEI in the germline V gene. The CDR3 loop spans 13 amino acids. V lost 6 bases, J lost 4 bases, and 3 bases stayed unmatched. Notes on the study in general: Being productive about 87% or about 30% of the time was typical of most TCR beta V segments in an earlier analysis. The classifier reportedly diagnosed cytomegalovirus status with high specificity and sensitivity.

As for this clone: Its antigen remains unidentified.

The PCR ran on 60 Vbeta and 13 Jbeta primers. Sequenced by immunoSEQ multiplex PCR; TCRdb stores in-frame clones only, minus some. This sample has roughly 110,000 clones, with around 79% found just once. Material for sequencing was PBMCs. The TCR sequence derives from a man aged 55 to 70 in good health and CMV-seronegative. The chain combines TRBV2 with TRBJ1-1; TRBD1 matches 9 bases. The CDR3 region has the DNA TGTGCCAGCAGACAGGACAGGGGCACTGAAGCTTTCTTT. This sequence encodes CASRQDRGTEAFF.